This is a list of T cell receptor beta chains from one sample in a study of PD-1 blockade in classical Hodgkin lymphoma. TCRdb's table, derived via immunoSEQ multiplex PCR, lists solely in-frame clones and lacks some. The sample holds 30,000 to 35,000 clones; 90% to 95% are singletons and the top ten take 2% to 2.5%. Sequencing was carried out using peripheral blood mononuclear cells (PBMCs). These receptors were obtained from a human donor with classical Hodgkin lymphoma. Each CDR3 is given with its conserved first and last residue. The D gene is left open where the match is weak. Size values are once, few and many counts, or a class for expanded clones, and some rows have none.

v_gene: TRBV7-3; d_gene: .; j_gene: TRBJ2-1; abundance: .; CDR3aa: CASSLTLEFHNEQFF; CDR3nt: TGTGCCAGCAGCTTAACATTGGAATTCCACAATGAGCAGTTCTTC
v_gene: TRBV6-5; d_gene: TRBD2; j_gene: TRBJ2-7; abundance: once; CDR3aa: CASSSSGLAQTYEQYF; CDR3nt: TGTGCCAGCAGTTCCTCAGGACTAGCGCAAACCTACGAGCAGTACTTC
v_gene: TRBV27; d_gene: TRBD2; j_gene: TRBJ2-3; abundance: .; CDR3aa: CASSYLLLAGVPDTQYF; CDR3nt: TGTGCCAGCAGCTACCTCCTCCTAGCGGGAGTCCCAGATACGCAGTATTTT
v_gene: TRBV7-2; d_gene: .; j_gene: TRBJ1-5; abundance: .; CDR3aa: CASSLGSGQPQHF; CDR3nt: TGTGCCAGCAGCTTAGGTTCAGGGCAGCCCCAGCATTTT
v_gene: TRBV6-5; d_gene: .; j_gene: TRBJ2-6; abundance: .; CDR3aa: CASSDWSSGANVLTF; CDR3nt: TGTGCCAGCAGCGACTGGAGCTCTGGGGCCAACGTCCTGACTTTC
v_gene: TRBV5-1; d_gene: TRBD1; j_gene: TRBJ1-4; abundance: .; CDR3aa: CASSLVTGATNEKLFF; CDR3nt: TGCGCCAGCAGCTTGGTAACAGGGGCAACTAATGAAAAACTGTTTTTT
v_gene: TRBV7-6; d_gene: .; j_gene: TRBJ1-5; abundance: .; CDR3aa: CASSRNRDAQPQHF; CDR3nt: TGTGCCAGCAGCCGTAACAGGGACGCTCAGCCCCAGCATTTT
v_gene: TRBV29-1; d_gene: .; j_gene: TRBJ1-2; abundance: .; CDR3aa: CSVEDRVSGFYGYTF; CDR3nt: TGCAGCGTTGAAGATCGGGTTAGCGGATTCTATGGCTACACCTTC
v_gene: TRBV19; d_gene: .; j_gene: TRBJ2-1; abundance: .; CDR3aa: CASSIVSVGFSYNEQFF; CDR3nt: TGTGCCAGTAGTATAGTATCCGTTGGGTTCTCCTACAATGAGCAGTTCTTC
v_gene: TRBV5-1; d_gene: .; j_gene: TRBJ2-3; abundance: .; CDR3aa: CASSLVVRTDTQYF; CDR3nt: TGCGCCAGCAGCTTGGTAGTCCGCACAGATACGCAGTATTTT
v_gene: TRBV27; d_gene: .; j_gene: TRBJ1-1; abundance: .; CDR3aa: CASSGRDRNTEAFF; CDR3nt: TGTGCCAGCAGTGGTAGGGACCGGAACACTGAAGCTTTCTTT
v_gene: TRBV11-2; d_gene: .; j_gene: TRBJ1-1; abundance: .; CDR3aa: CASSFRGYTEAFF; CDR3nt: TGTGCCAGCAGTTTCAGGGGTTACACTGAAGCTTTCTTT
v_gene: TRBV28; d_gene: TRBD1; j_gene: TRBJ1-2; abundance: .; CDR3aa: CASSLWTGWHYGYTF; CDR3nt: TGTGCCAGCAGTCTTTGGACAGGGTGGCACTATGGCTACACCTTC
v_gene: TRBV5-8; d_gene: .; j_gene: TRBJ2-3; abundance: .; CDR3aa: CASSPRVSRSTDTQYF; CDR3nt: TGTGCCAGCAGCCCGCGGGTCTCAAGAAGCACAGATACGCAGTATTTT
v_gene: TRBV28; d_gene: .; j_gene: TRBJ1-2; abundance: once; CDR3aa: CASSLYFTTAIEYGYTF; CDR3nt: TGTGCCAGCAGTTTATACTTTACGACGGCGATAGAGTATGGCTACACCTTC
v_gene: TRBV5-1; d_gene: .; j_gene: TRBJ2-5; abundance: .; CDR3aa: CASSSTSEGETQYF; CDR3nt: TGCGCCAGCAGCTCCACCAGCGAGGGGGAGACCCAGTACTTC
v_gene: TRBV2; d_gene: TRBD2; j_gene: TRBJ2-1; abundance: .; CDR3aa: CASSEALPWSSGGNEQFF; CDR3nt: TGTGCCAGCAGTGAAGCGCTTCCTTGGTCTAGCGGGGGGAATGAGCAGTTCTTC
v_gene: TRBV9; d_gene: TRBD2; j_gene: TRBJ2-3; abundance: once; CDR3aa: CASSERGREGSTQYF; CDR3nt: TGTGCCAGCAGCGAACGGGGGCGGGAGGGCTCTACGCAGTATTTT
v_gene: TRBV6-5; d_gene: TRBD1; j_gene: TRBJ1-3; abundance: .; CDR3aa: CASTRTGGSNTIYF; CDR3nt: TGTGCCAGCACCCGGACAGGGGGATCAAACACCATATATTTT
v_gene: TRBV28; d_gene: TRBD2; j_gene: TRBJ2-7; abundance: .; CDR3aa: CASSFKLAGDGVHEQYF; CDR3nt: TGTGCCAGCAGTTTTAAACTAGCGGGAGACGGTGTTCACGAGCAGTACTTC
v_gene: TRBV19; d_gene: .; j_gene: TRBJ2-3; abundance: .; CDR3aa: CASSIRLGADTQYF; CDR3nt: TGTGCCAGTAGTATACGCCTCGGGGCAGATACGCAGTATTTT
v_gene: TRBV14; d_gene: .; j_gene: TRBJ2-3; abundance: .; CDR3aa: CASSHGNTQYF; CDR3nt: TGTGCCAGCAGCCACGGAAACACGCAGTATTTT
v_gene: TRBV16; d_gene: TRBD2; j_gene: TRBJ2-7; abundance: .; CDR3aa: CASSFYLAGAVEQYF; CDR3nt: TGTGCCAGCAGCTTCTACTTAGCGGGAGCGGTCGAGCAGTACTTC
v_gene: TRBV19; d_gene: .; j_gene: TRBJ2-1; abundance: .; CDR3aa: CASSISTIQFF; CDR3nt: TGTGCCAGTAGTATATCGACAATCCAGTTCTTC
v_gene: TRBV2; d_gene: .; j_gene: TRBJ2-7; abundance: once; CDR3aa: CASTPRRTFYEQYF; CDR3nt: TGTGCCAGCACACCCCGCCGGACCTTCTACGAGCAGTACTTC
v_gene: TRBV28; d_gene: TRBD1; j_gene: TRBJ1-2; abundance: .; CDR3aa: CASSLSRQGQAGGYTF; CDR3nt: TGTGCCAGCAGCTTGAGCCGACAAGGACAGGCCGGGGGCTACACCTTC
v_gene: TRBV2; d_gene: .; j_gene: TRBJ1-5; abundance: .; CDR3aa: CASSEGLRGRVNQPQHF; CDR3nt: TGTGCCAGCAGTGAAGGACTCAGGGGCCGGGTCAATCAGCCCCAGCATTTT
v_gene: TRBV9; d_gene: .; j_gene: TRBJ1-3; abundance: .; CDR3aa: CASSVEIHRAGNTIYF; CDR3nt: TGTGCCAGCAGCGTAGAAATACACAGGGCCGGAAACACCATATATTTT
v_gene: TRBV6-1; d_gene: TRBD1; j_gene: TRBJ1-1; abundance: .; CDR3aa: CASSAWTGADTEAFF; CDR3nt: TGTGCCAGCAGTGCATGGACAGGGGCGGACACTGAAGCTTTCTTT
v_gene: TRBV7-4; d_gene: .; j_gene: TRBJ1-1; abundance: .; CDR3aa: CASSPGRLQGDTEAFF; CDR3nt: TGTGCCAGCAGCCCGGGCCGTCTACAGGGAGACACTGAAGCTTTCTTT
v_gene: TRBV5-5; d_gene: .; j_gene: TRBJ1-2; abundance: .; CDR3aa: CASSPTGPPYGYTF; CDR3nt: TGTGCCAGCAGCCCTACCGGACCGCCCTATGGCTACACCTTC
v_gene: TRBV5-1; d_gene: .; j_gene: TRBJ1-1; abundance: .; CDR3aa: CASSLASVNTEAFF; CDR3nt: TGCGCCAGCAGCTTGGCATCAGTGAACACTGAAGCTTTCTTT
v_gene: TRBV6-5; d_gene: TRBD2; j_gene: TRBJ2-1; abundance: .; CDR3aa: CASRRAGGLSGEQFF; CDR3nt: TGTGCCAGCCGGCGGGCGGGGGGGCTGTCCGGTGAGCAGTTCTTC
v_gene: TRBV29-1; d_gene: .; j_gene: TRBJ2-7; abundance: once; CDR3aa: CSVVQGPYEQYF; CDR3nt: TGCAGCGTTGTTCAGGGGCCGTACGAGCAGTACTTC
v_gene: TRBV7-6; d_gene: .; j_gene: TRBJ2-7; abundance: once; CDR3aa: CASSLARWSGEQYF; CDR3nt: TGTGCCAGCAGCTTAGCTCGGTGGTCCGGCGAGCAGTACTTC
v_gene: TRBV4-1; d_gene: .; j_gene: TRBJ2-7; abundance: .; CDR3aa: CASSQGRGETYEQYF; CDR3nt: TGCGCCAGCAGCCAAGGAAGGGGGGAGACCTACGAGCAGTACTTC
v_gene: TRBV6-5; d_gene: TRBD1; j_gene: TRBJ1-2; abundance: .; CDR3aa: CASSPPRTGVPTF; CDR3nt: TGTGCCAGCTCACCCCCCCGGACAGGGGTGCCCACCTTC
v_gene: TRBV5-4; d_gene: TRBD1; j_gene: TRBJ1-2; abundance: once; CDR3aa: CASSQVGGSYGYTF; CDR3nt: TGTGCCAGCAGCCAGGTAGGGGGCAGCTATGGCTACACCTTC
v_gene: TRBV19; d_gene: TRBD1; j_gene: TRBJ1-2; abundance: .; CDR3aa: CASSISGTGILGNYGYTF; CDR3nt: TGTGCCAGTAGTATTTCGGGGACAGGGATTCTCGGTAACTATGGCTACACCTTC
v_gene: TRBV28; d_gene: .; j_gene: TRBJ2-7; abundance: once; CDR3aa: CASSIRGVQADYEQYF; CDR3nt: TGTGCCAGCAGTATAAGAGGGGTACAGGCAGACTACGAGCAGTACTTC
v_gene: TRBV11-2; d_gene: .; j_gene: TRBJ1-1; abundance: .; CDR3aa: CASSLGRGTHTEAFF; CDR3nt: TGTGCCAGCAGCTTAGGTAGAGGGACACACACTGAAGCTTTCTTT
v_gene: TRBV19; d_gene: .; j_gene: TRBJ1-2; abundance: .; CDR3aa: CASSSTVSFGYTF; CDR3nt: TGTGCCAGTAGTTCGACAGTCAGCTTTGGCTACACCTTC
v_gene: TRBV19; d_gene: TRBD1; j_gene: TRBJ1-2; abundance: .; CDR3aa: CASSISRQGATGYTF; CDR3nt: TGTGCCAGTAGTATCAGCCGGCAGGGGGCGACTGGCTACACCTTC
v_gene: TRBV5-1; d_gene: .; j_gene: TRBJ2-4; abundance: .; CDR3aa: CASSLAAKNIQYF; CDR3nt: TGCGCCAGCAGCTTAGCGGCCAAAAACATTCAGTACTTC
v_gene: TRBV2; d_gene: .; j_gene: TRBJ2-5; abundance: .; CDR3aa: CARGTTQETQYF; CDR3nt: TGTGCCAGGGGGACAACCCAAGAGACCCAGTACTTC
v_gene: TRBV7-9; d_gene: .; j_gene: TRBJ1-2; abundance: .; CDR3aa: CASTRAGAYGYTF; CDR3nt: TGTGCCAGCACCAGGGCGGGGGCCTATGGCTACACCTTC
v_gene: TRBV6-1; d_gene: TRBD1; j_gene: TRBJ2-1; abundance: .; CDR3aa: CASSDRGQGANEQFF; CDR3nt: TGTGCCAGCAGTGACAGGGGACAGGGGGCTAATGAGCAGTTCTTC
v_gene: TRBV7-2; d_gene: .; j_gene: TRBJ1-1; abundance: .; CDR3aa: CASSSRGGRPNTEAFF; CDR3nt: TGTGCCAGCAGCTCGAGAGGGGGTAGGCCGAACACTGAAGCTTTCTTT
v_gene: TRBV20-1; d_gene: .; j_gene: TRBJ1-1; abundance: .; CDR3aa: CSARLNTEAFF; CDR3nt: TGCAGTGCTAGATTGAACACTGAAGCTTTCTTT